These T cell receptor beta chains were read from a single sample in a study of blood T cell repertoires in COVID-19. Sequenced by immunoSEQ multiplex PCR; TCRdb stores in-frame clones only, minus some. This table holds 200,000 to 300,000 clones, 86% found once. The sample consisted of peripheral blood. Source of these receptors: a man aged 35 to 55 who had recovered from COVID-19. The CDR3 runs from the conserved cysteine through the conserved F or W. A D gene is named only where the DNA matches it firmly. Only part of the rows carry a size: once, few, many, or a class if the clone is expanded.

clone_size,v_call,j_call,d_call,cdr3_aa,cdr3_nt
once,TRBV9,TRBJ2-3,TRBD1,CASSVDVRGYPDTQYF,TGTGCCAGCAGCGTAGATGTCAGGGGGTACCCAGATACGCAGTATTTT
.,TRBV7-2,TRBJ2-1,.,CASSPPSVGNEQFF,TGTGCCAGCAGCCCCCCTAGCGTTGGGAATGAGCAGTTCTTC
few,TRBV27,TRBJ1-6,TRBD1,CASRRGQGNSPLHF,TGTGCCAGTCGCCGGGGACAGGGGAATTCACCCCTCCACTTT
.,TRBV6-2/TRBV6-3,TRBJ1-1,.,CASSRMASPGFF,TGTGCCAGCAGTAGAATGGCTTCACCGGGTTTCTTT
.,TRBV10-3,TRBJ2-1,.,CAAHLGAGAYEQFF,TGTGCCGCCCACCTGGGGGCAGGGGCGTATGAGCAGTTCTTC
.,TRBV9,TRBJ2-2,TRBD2,CASTSGGSSNTGELFF,TGTGCCAGCACCTCGGGGGGGTCTTCGAACACCGGGGAGCTGTTTTTT
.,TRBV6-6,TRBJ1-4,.,CASSPRGGEKLFF,TGTGCCAGCAGTCCCCGGGGGGGTGAAAAACTGTTTTTT
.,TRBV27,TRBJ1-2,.,CASSPRQRLYGYTF,TGTGCCAGCAGTCCAAGACAGAGACTCTATGGCTACACCTTC
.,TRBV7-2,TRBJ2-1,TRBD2,CASSFSSGSTYNEQFF,TGTGCCAGCAGCTTTTCCAGCGGGAGCACCTACAATGAGCAGTTCTTC
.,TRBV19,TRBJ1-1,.,CASSIDRGATEAFF,TGTGCCAGTAGTATAGACAGGGGAGCCACTGAAGCTTTCTTT
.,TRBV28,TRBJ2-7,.,CASTTPGSGEQYF,TGTGCCAGCACCACCCCCGGGAGTGGCGAGCAGTACTTC
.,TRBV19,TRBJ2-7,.,CASTQGQSDVSEQYF,TGTGCCAGTACCCAAGGACAGTCGGATGTTTCCGAGCAGTACTTC
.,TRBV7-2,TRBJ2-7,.,CASSSQVQIYEQYF,TGTGCCAGCAGCTCCCAGGTACAGATCTACGAGCAGTACTTC
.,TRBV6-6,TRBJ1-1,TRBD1,CASSPGQGTPEAFF,TGTGCCAGCAGTCCAGGACAGGGTACGCCTGAAGCTTTCTTT
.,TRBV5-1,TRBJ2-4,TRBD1,CASSSNAGTGQNIQYF,TGCGCCAGCAGCTCCAACGCCGGGACAGGGCAGAACATTCAGTACTTC
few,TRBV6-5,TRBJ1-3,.,CASRERISGNTIYF,TGTGCCAGCAGAGAGCGGATCTCTGGAAACACCATATATTTT
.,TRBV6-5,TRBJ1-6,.,CASRPVAMFNSPLHF,TGTGCCAGCAGGCCGGTCGCTATGTTTAATTCACCCCTCCACTTT
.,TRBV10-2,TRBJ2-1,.,CASSQGINNEQFF,TGCGCCAGCAGTCAGGGTATCAACAATGAGCAGTTCTTC
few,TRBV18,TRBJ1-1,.,CASSQGGTEAFF,TGTGCCAGCTCACAGGGGGGGACTGAAGCTTTCTTT
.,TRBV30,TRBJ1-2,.,CAGPRGGTYGYTF,TGTGCCGGGCCACGAGGGGGAACCTATGGCTACACCTTC
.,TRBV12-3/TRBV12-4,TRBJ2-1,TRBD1,CASRPGQQNEQFF,TGTGCCAGCAGACCGGGACAGCAGAATGAGCAGTTCTTC
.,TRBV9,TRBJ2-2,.,CASSPLRGELFF,TGTGCCAGCAGCCCTCTACGGGGGGAGCTGTTTTTT
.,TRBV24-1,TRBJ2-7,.,CATSDPTPPYEQYF,TGTGCCACCAGTGACCCGACACCTCCCTACGAGCAGTACTTC
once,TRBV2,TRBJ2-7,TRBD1,CATKPLFGQGGGYEQYF,TGTGCCACCAAGCCTCTTTTTGGACAGGGTGGGGGCTACGAGCAGTACTTC
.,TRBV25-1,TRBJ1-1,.,CASSRLPTAEAFF,TGTGCCAGCAGTCGACTACCGACGGCTGAAGCTTTCTTT
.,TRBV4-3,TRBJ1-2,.,CASSQDIAGGKYGYTF,TGCGCCAGCAGCCAAGATATAGCGGGGGGAAAGTATGGCTACACCTTC
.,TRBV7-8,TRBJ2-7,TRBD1,CASSLAEGQGYEQYF,TGTGCCAGCAGCTTAGCGGAGGGACAGGGCTACGAGCAGTACTTC
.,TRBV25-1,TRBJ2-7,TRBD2,CASSALAGGLEQYF,TGTGCCAGCAGTGCACTAGCGGGGGGCCTCGAGCAGTACTTC
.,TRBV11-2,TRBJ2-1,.,CASSLDSPRGEQFF,TGTGCCAGCAGCTTAGACAGCCCCAGGGGTGAGCAGTTCTTC
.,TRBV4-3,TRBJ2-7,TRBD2,CASSQGLAATYEQYF,TGCGCCAGCAGCCAGGGACTAGCGGCCACCTACGAGCAGTACTTC
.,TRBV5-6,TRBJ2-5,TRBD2,CASSRPPSGGETQYF,TGTGCCAGCAGCCGCCCCCCTAGCGGCGGGGAGACCCAGTACTTC
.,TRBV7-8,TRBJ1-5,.,CASSLGGGRLRQPQHF,TGTGCCAGCAGCTTAGGGGGAGGACGGTTACGGCAGCCCCAGCATTTT
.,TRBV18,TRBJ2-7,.,CATGQLHYEQYF,TGTGCCACCGGACAGCTTCACTACGAGCAGTACTTC
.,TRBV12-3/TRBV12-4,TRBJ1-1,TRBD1,CASRRTGIDEAFF,TGTGCCAGCAGACGGACAGGGATCGATGAAGCTTTCTTT
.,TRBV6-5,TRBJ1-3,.,CASSYSSTRVGNTIYF,TGTGCCAGCAGTTACTCGTCCACCAGGGTAGGAAACACCATATATTTT
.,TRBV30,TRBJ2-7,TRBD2,CAGQTSGRWDEQYF,TGTGCCGGGCAGACTAGCGGGAGGTGGGACGAGCAGTACTTC
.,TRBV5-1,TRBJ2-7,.,CASSGGLQYEQYF,TGCGCCAGCAGCGGGGGCCTCCAGTACGAGCAGTACTTC
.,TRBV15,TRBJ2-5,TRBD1,CATSREEQGARETQYF,TGTGCCACCAGCAGAGAGGAGCAGGGGGCGCGGGAGACCCAGTACTTC
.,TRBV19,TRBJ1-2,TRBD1,CASSLRTGGAPDYGYTF,TGTGCCAGTAGTCTAAGGACAGGGGGCGCGCCCGACTATGGCTACACCTTC
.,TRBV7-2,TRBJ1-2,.,CASSETAIYGYTF,TGTGCCAGCAGCGAGACAGCGATCTATGGCTACACCTTC
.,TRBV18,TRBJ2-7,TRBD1,CASSPSGQGYEQYF,TGTGCCAGCTCACCATCTGGACAGGGGTACGAGCAGTACTTC
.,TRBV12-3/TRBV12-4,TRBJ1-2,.,CASSEGYGGYTF,TGTGCCAGCAGCGAGGGATACGGTGGCTACACCTTC
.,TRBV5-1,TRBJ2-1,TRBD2,CASSRGFSGGANEQFF,TGCGCCAGCAGCCGGGGCTTTAGCGGGGGGGCCAATGAGCAGTTCTTC
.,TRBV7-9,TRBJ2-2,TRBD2,CASSLLAGLAGTGELFF,TGTGCCAGCAGCTTACTCGCGGGTCTAGCGGGTACCGGGGAGCTGTTTTTT
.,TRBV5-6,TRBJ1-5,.,CASSLGSNQPQHF,TGTGCCAGCAGCTTGGGTAGTAATCAGCCCCAGCATTTT
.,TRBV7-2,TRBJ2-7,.,CASTPVEVSYEQYF,TGTGCCAGCACCCCGGTTGAGGTCTCCTACGAGCAGTACTTC
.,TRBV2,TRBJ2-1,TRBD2,CASSVGGGYNEQFF,TGTGCCAGCAGTGTGGGGGGGGGCTACAATGAGCAGTTCTTC
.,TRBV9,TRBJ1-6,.,CASSETSGSPLHF,TGTGCCAGCAGTGAAACAAGTGGTTCACCCCTCCACTTT
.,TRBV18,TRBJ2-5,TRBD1,CASSRGGRRETQYF,TGTGCCAGCTCGAGAGGGGGCCGGCGGGAGACCCAGTACTTC
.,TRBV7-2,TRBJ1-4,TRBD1,CASSLGGRGVEKLFF,TGTGCCAGCAGCTTAGGAGGCAGGGGGGTCGAAAAACTGTTTTTT
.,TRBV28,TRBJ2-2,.,CASSLTAKNTGELFF,TGTGCCAGCAGTTTGACAGCAAAAAACACCGGGGAGCTGTTTTTT
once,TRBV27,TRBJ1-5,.,CASRGQGFGNQPQHF,TGTGCCAGCAGAGGGCAGGGGTTCGGCAATCAGCCCCAGCATTTT
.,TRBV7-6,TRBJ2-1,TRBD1,CASSRTGGPSYNEQFF,TGTGCCAGCAGCCGTACAGGGGGCCCTTCCTACAATGAGCAGTTCTTC
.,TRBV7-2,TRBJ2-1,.,CASSLALSSRGGEFF,TGTGCCAGCAGCTTAGCGTTATCCAGCCGAGGGGGGGAGTTCTTC
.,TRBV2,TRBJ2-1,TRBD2,CASSVRLAGASNEQFF,TGTGCCAGCAGTGTGCGACTAGCGGGGGCTTCCAATGAGCAGTTCTTC